Below are 32 T cell receptor beta chains sequenced from a single sample in a study of T-cell reconstitution after alpha-beta-depleted transplantation in children. Molecular barcoding with unique molecular identifiers was used for the TCRbeta library. TCRdb recomputed calls from the PCR reads with MiXCR, one row per CDR3 protein. The table shows approximately 500,000 distinct CDR3 sequences, with 27% occurring only once. This sample comprised PBMCs, obtained before TCRalphabeta/CD19-depleted stem cell transplant. The receptor set was obtained from a boy less than two years old with Wiskott-Aldrich syndrome, due to receive a stem cell transplant.

This clonotype was seen more than once but under ten times. V usage is TRBV5-1 and J usage is TRBJ2-1, with D possibly TRBD2 on 6 matching bases. The germline gives CDR1 SGHRS, CDR2 YFSETQ. V lost 1 base, J lost 7 bases, and 15 bases lay in between. The CDR3 length is 15 residues. CDR3 in amino acids: CASSLLWGAGNEQFF. CDR3 nucleotide sequence: TGCGCCAGCAGCTTGTTATGGGGCGCGGGGAATGAGCAGTTCTTC. The variable domain in full, completed from reference TRBV5-1 and TRBJ2-1, reads KAGVTQTPRYLIKTRGQQVTLSCSPISGHRSVSWYQQTPGQGLQFLFEYFSETQRNKGNFPGRFSGRQFSNSRSEMNVSTLELGDSALYLCASSLLWGAGNEQFFGPGTRLTVL.

The rearrangement links TRBV10-1 to TRBJ1-3; D might be TRBD1 (5 bases). Per germline, CDR1 WNHNN and CDR2 SYGVQD (reference sequence). This CDR3 spans 17 amino acids. V lost 0 bases to trimming and J lost 0 bases, with 12 bases between them. In DNA, the CDR3 is TGCGCCAGCAGTGAGTCGAGCGGGGCTGCCTCTGGAAACACCATATATTTT. Translating gives CASSESSGAASGNTIYF.

Note on this clonotype: Because it lacks the conserved phenylalanine or tryptophan at the end, this CDR3 is likely a read error. The gene calls are TRBV27 and TRBJ2-1; possible D gene TRBD2, 6 bases. This CDR3 comprises 13 residues. V lost 8 bases and J 6 bases, leaving 14 bases between the germline ends. Germline V gives CDR1 MNHEY, CDR2 SMNVEV (reference sequence). The CDR3 loop reads CASGWLASNEQFL. CDR3 in DNA: TGTGCCAGCGGTTGGCTAGCGAGCAATGAGCAGTTCCTC.

V and J are TRBV7-9 and TRBJ2-2, with TRBD1 matching 7 bases. The CDR3 contains 15 residues. Germline CDR1 reads SEHNR; CDR2 reads FQNEAQ (reference sequence). V was clipped by 6 bases and J by 8 bases; unmatched bases: 12. The CDR3 bases are TGTGCCAGCAGGATCACCGGGACAGTCGTTGGGGAGCTGTTTTTT. It translates to CASRITGTVVGELFF.

This clonotype showed up just a few times. The chain employs TRBV9 and TRBJ2-1; D remains unclear. This CDR3 contains 13 residues. CDR1 is SGDLS, CDR2 YYNGEE, per germline. Trimming took off 4 bases at V and 15 bases at J, with 20 bases between the two ends. The CDR3, as DNA: TGTGCCAGCAGCCCGCAAATCGTTCCGAGATCGTTCTTC. Its translation: CASSPQIVPRSFF.

The chain is built from TRBV20-1 and TRBJ2-4; D ambiguous. The CDR3 covers 13 residues. The germline V gene encodes CDR1 DFQATT and CDR2 SNEGSKA (reference sequence). The CDR3 region is CSPLEAVGDIQYF. The CDR3 DNA is TGCAGCCCCCTAGAGGCCGTGGGCGACATTCAGTACTTC.

This clonotype has just a few counts. The chain employs TRBV28 and TRBJ2-7; 7 positions agree with TRBD2. J was trimmed by 5 bases and V by 5 bases; bases with no gene match: 9. Germline assignment: CDR1 MDHEN and CDR2 SYDVKM. This CDR3 is 14 amino acids long. CDR3 coding DNA: TGTGCCAGCAGTGCCCTCGGCGGGAGCAACGAGCAGTACTTC. Encoded protein: CASSALGGSNEQYF.

The V gene is TRBV7-9, the J gene TRBJ2-3; D perhaps matches TRBD2 (6 bases). The ends were cut back, 1 base at V and 1 base at J, with 15 bases in the middle. The CDR3 has 17 amino acids. Germline-derived CDR1 and CDR2 are SEHNR and FQNEAQ (reference sequence). Written as DNA, the CDR3 is TGTGCCAGCAGCTTAGTGATCCGGACTATGGGCACAGATACGCAGTATTTT. Its translation is CASSLVIRTMGTDTQYF.

This chain connects TRBV29-1 to TRBJ2-3; TRBD2 matches at 7 bases. This CDR3 has 13 amino acids. CDR1 is SQVTM and CDR2 is ANQGSEA in the germline V gene. Germline trimming cut 2 bases from V and 5 bases from J; bases unmatched to any gene: 4. The CDR3: CSVENWEGDTQYF. In nucleotides, the CDR3 is TGCAGCGTTGAAAACTGGGAGGGAGATACGCAGTATTTT.

The rearrangement joins TRBV29-1 to TRBJ2-1, with unresolved D. The germline V gene encodes CDR1 SQVTM and CDR2 ANQGSEA. The V gene lost 3 bases and the J gene lost 4 bases, with 7 bases spanning the gap. CDR3 length: 12 amino acids. CDR3 loop: CSVESEYNEQFF. CDR3 sequence (DNA): TGCAGCGTTGAGTCAGAGTACAATGAGCAGTTCTTC.

This chain connects TRBV19 to TRBJ2-6; D is uncertain. The germline CDR1 and CDR2 sequences are LNHDA and SQIVND (reference sequence). This CDR3 has 18 residues. V was shortened by 1 base and J by 2 bases, with 15 bases between the two germline ends. As DNA, the CDR3 is TGTGCCAGTAGTATAGGCTTAAAGGGTCTAGCTGGGGCCAACGTCCTGACTTTC. It translates to CASSIGLKGLAGANVLTF.

This clonotype has only a few counts. The gene calls are TRBV5-1 and TRBJ2-1; D possibly corresponds to TRBD1 (6 bases). V shed 2 bases and J shed 9 bases, with 6 bases lying between them. This CDR3 has 11 residues. In germline, CDR1 is SGHRS, CDR2 YFSETQ. In DNA, the CDR3 is TGCGCCAGCAGCTTACAGGGTGAGCAGTTCTTC. Protein product: CASSLQGEQFF.

This chain uses TRBV5-1 with TRBJ2-7, with D possibly TRBD2 on 6 matching bases. The germline V and J ends were trimmed by 3 bases and 4 bases, with 14 bases remaining between them. This CDR3 spans 14 amino acids. CDR1 and CDR2 from the germline V gene are SGHRS and YFSETQ. CDR3 sequence (DNA): TGCGCCAGCAGCTCGGGAGCGGGCGCTTACGAGCAGTACTTC. Translated: CASSSGAGAYEQYF.

This clonotype was detected a few times. The chain links TRBV20-1 to TRBJ1-5, with D unclear. The V end was cut by 2 bases, the J end by 3 bases, with 11 bases between. Germline values: CDR1 DFQATT, CDR2 SNEGSKA (reference sequence). This CDR3 region has 14 residues. The CDR3 bases are TGCAGTGCTAGAAACCTGGGTAACAATCAGCCCCAGCATTTT. This codes for CSARNLGNNQPQHF.

This clonotype was seen only a few times. The rearrangement uses TRBV20-1 and TRBJ2-7; D is perhaps TRBD2 (6 bases). Per the germline V gene, CDR1 is DFQATT and CDR2 is SNEGSKA (reference sequence). CDR3 size: 11 residues. V lost 5 bases and J lost 8, with 13 bases in between. In nucleotides, the CDR3 is TGCAGTGCTCGACTAGGGGCCCAGCAGTACTTC. It codes for CSARLGAQQYF.

The chain links TRBV5-1 to TRBJ2-1; the match to TRBD2 covers 12 bases. With 4 bases clipped from V and 2 bases from J, the junction kept 4 bases outside the gene matches. Germline loops: CDR1 SGHRS, CDR2 YFSETQ. CDR3 length: 16 amino acids. This CDR3 is CASSHTSGRPYNEQFF. The CDR3 DNA reads TGCGCCAGCAGCCATACTAGCGGGAGGCCCTACAATGAGCAGTTCTTC.

There are a few counts of this clonotype. The V and J genes are TRBV12-3 or TRBV12-4 and TRBJ2-1; weak D call: TRBD2 (6 bases). V was cut by 6 bases and J by 3 bases, with 15 bases left in between. The CDR3 is 15 amino acids. The CDR3: CASSPQLGGYNEQFF. The CDR3 DNA follows: TGTGCCAGCAGCCCCCAGCTGGGAGGCTACAATGAGCAGTTCTTC.

This rearrangement joins TRBV4-1 to TRBJ2-5, with D possibly being TRBD2 (6 bases). The CDR3 contains 17 residues. V was clipped by 0 bases and J by 2 bases, with 16 bases between them. Germline V gives CDR1 MGHRA, CDR2 YSYEKL. CDR3 region: CASSQDSHGGPQETQYF. The CDR3 DNA reads TGCGCCAGCAGCCAAGATTCCCACGGGGGTCCTCAAGAGACCCAGTACTTC.

The V gene is TRBV5-1, the J gene TRBJ2-1; no clear D gene. This CDR3 has 13 amino acids. CDR1 is SGHRS and CDR2 is YFSETQ in the germline V gene. The V and J ends lost 0 bases and 6 bases respectively, with 7 bases between them. The CDR3 bases are TGCGCCAGCAGCTTGGCCTCTGTCAATGAGCAGTTCTTC. This sequence encodes CASSLASVNEQFF.

This clonotype was counted a few times. The CDR3 nucleotides are TGCAGTGCTAGAGGGAGCTGGGAGGGGTATAATTCACCCCTCCACTTT. Translating it yields CSARGSWEGYNSPLHF. This chain links TRBV20-1 with TRBJ1-6, with a tentative D call TRBD1 (5 bases). CDR3 size: 16 residues. Germline V gene lookup returns CDR1 DFQATT and CDR2 SNEGSKA (reference sequence). V lost 1 base and J lost 4, with 14 bases in between.

The chain is built from TRBV12-3 or TRBV12-4 and TRBJ1-2; no clear D. Trimming pared 0 bases from V and 8 bases from J, leaving 13 bases between. The CDR3 consists of 14 residues. The CDR3 is CASSLAVPQRGYTF. The CDR3 bases are TGTGCCAGCAGTTTAGCGGTACCCCAAAGGGGCTACACCTTC.

This clonotype was seen only a few times. The rearrangement joins TRBV18 to TRBJ2-7; no definite D call. Trimming took 6 bases from V and 7 from J, leaving 13 bases between them. This CDR3 spans 12 amino acids. Per the germline V gene, CDR1 is KGHSH and CDR2 is LQKENI. The CDR3 region is CASSGGQAEQYF. The CDR3 DNA follows: TGTGCCAGCTCTGGCGGCCAGGCGGAGCAGTACTTC.

The rearrangement links TRBV5-1 to TRBJ1-5; D might be TRBD1 (5 bases). V was clipped by 4 bases and J by 1 base, with 15 bases between them. The CDR3 is 16 amino acids. Per germline, CDR1 SGHRS and CDR2 YFSETQ. Written as DNA, the CDR3 is TGCGCCAGCAGCCGCGGGGAGAGGGGAAGCAATCAGCCCCAGCATTTT. Translating gives CASSRGERGSNQPQHF.

This chain links TRBV5-1 with TRBJ2-1; D unresolved. The germline gives CDR1 SGHRS, CDR2 YFSETQ. V was cut by 1 base and J by 1 base, with 9 bases left in between. This CDR3 has 15 residues. Here the CDR3 reads CASSLLPRSYNEQFF. As DNA, the CDR3 is TGCGCCAGCAGCTTGCTCCCTAGATCCTACAATGAGCAGTTCTTC.

This rearrangement joins TRBV5-1 to TRBJ2-5; the D gene is possibly TRBD1 (5 bases). Germline-derived CDR1 and CDR2 are SGHRS and YFSETQ. The CDR3 is 14 residues long. V was trimmed by 4 bases and J by 7 bases, leaving 17 bases between them. This CDR3 reads CASSVLPDTGTQYF. Here the CDR3 DNA reads TGCGCCAGCAGCGTCCTCCCGGACACGGGGACCCAGTACTTC.

This clonotype was seen at least ten times. The chain employs TRBV3-1 and TRBJ2-1; 8 bases agree with TRBD2. V trimming: 3 bases; J trimming: 10 bases; junction bases outside the gene matches: 11. Germline loops: CDR1 LGHDT, CDR2 YNNKEL (reference sequence). The CDR3 length is 15 residues. The CDR3 region is CASSQGSGSSGEQFF. The CDR3 DNA reads TGTGCCAGCAGCCAGGGGAGCGGGAGCTCAGGGGAGCAGTTCTTC.

This clonotype was counted between two and nine times. The rearrangement joins TRBV5-1 to TRBJ2-1; 8 nucleotides line up with TRBD2. CDR1 is SGHRS, CDR2 YFSETQ, per germline. This CDR3 region has 14 residues. V lost 4 bases and J lost 7; bases outside the gene matches: 7. CDR3 nucleotides: TGCGCCAGCAGCAACGGACTAGCAGAAAATGAGCAGTTCTTC. It is translated as CASSNGLAENEQFF.

The chain is built from TRBV20-1 and TRBJ2-7, with 9 bases lining up with TRBD1. The CDR3 consists of 15 residues. The trim removed 0 bases at V and 3 bases at J, leaving 6 bases unmatched. Germline CDR1 and CDR2: DFQATT and SNEGSKA (reference sequence). As DNA, the CDR3 is TGCAGTGCTAGAGATCCGACAGGGGGTTACTACGAGCAGTACTTC. Translated: CSARDPTGGYYEQYF.

This clonotype showed up just a few times. The J gene is TRBJ1-1, the V gene TRBV5-1; D not certain. Trimming left V 4 bases short and J 5 bases short, with 15 bases between. The germline V gene has CDR1 SGHRS and CDR2 YFSETQ. The CDR3 length is 14 residues. CDR3 DNA sequence: TGCGCCAGCAGCCCCTCGCCAGGTGGGACTGAAGCTTTCTTT. Its translation: CASSPSPGGTEAFF.

J is TRBJ2-1 and V is TRBV6-1; D is unclear. The germline V gene has CDR1 MNHNS and CDR2 SASEGT. The length of the CDR3 is 13 residues. Trimming took off 1 base at V and 8 bases at J, with 9 bases between the two ends. The CDR3 sequence is CASSEGVAYEQFF. The CDR3 DNA reads as TGTGCCAGCAGTGAAGGAGTGGCCTATGAGCAGTTCTTC.

The sample holds one count of this clonotype. V is TRBV12-3 or TRBV12-4 and J is TRBJ2-3, with D possibly matching TRBD2 (6 bases). V gave up 6 bases and J gave up 1 base, with 17 bases separating them. CDR3 size: 16 residues. In nucleotides, the CDR3 is TGTGCCAGCAGAATCCAACTAGCTCTCGGCACAGATACGCAGTATTTT. Translating it yields CASRIQLALGTDTQYF.

V gene TRBV20-1 combines with J gene TRBJ1-2; D is uncertain. The CDR3 contains 13 residues. V dropped 5 bases and J dropped 0 bases, with 10 bases sitting between them. Germline V gene lookup returns CDR1 DFQATT and CDR2 SNEGSKA (reference sequence). CDR3 loop: CSAASGANYGYTF. The CDR3 DNA reads TGCAGTGCTGCCAGCGGGGCTAACTATGGCTACACCTTC.